Listed here is a single T cell receptor (beta chain). Germline V lookup: CDR1 MNHEY, CDR2 SMNVEV (reference sequence). Trimming pared 6 bases from V and 2 bases from J, leaving 11 bases between. The CDR3 is made up of 13 amino acids. Repertoires were generated with immunoSEQ multiplex PCR, while TCRdb's copy carries only in-frame clones and drops some. The sample includes roughly 290,000 clones, approximately 83% seen only once; the top ten take approximately 4%. The data stem from a study of blood T cell repertoires in COVID-19. This chain uses TRBV27 with TRBJ2-7; D is possibly TRBD2 (6 bases). The sequence was obtained from a woman between 25 and 40 years old who had recovered from COVID-19. The material sequenced was PBMCs or T cells enriched from blood (not recorded which). CDR3 loop: CASSTGAPYEQYF. In DNA, the CDR3 is TGTGCCAGCAGCACGGGAGCCCCCTACGAGCAGTACTTC.